The present T cell receptor beta chain was sequenced within a study of T cell repertoires in cytomegalovirus infection. Background on the study: Public signatures in TCR beta pointed to CMV infection and matching HLA type.

The V gene's germline CDR1 is MNHEY and CDR2 SVGAGI. Trimming shortened V by 0 bases and J by 1 base, and 12 bases separated the two germline ends. The CDR3 spans 16 residues. Each CDR3 protein is one row after TCRdb ran MiXCR on the reads. The sample has fewer than 700,000 distinct CDR3 sequences; approximately 25% are singletons. General study results and limits: Cumulated frequencies of public TCR beta families served to identify carriers of CMV plus the relevant HLA.

In this sample, this clonotype turned up a few times. The antigen is unknown. The source of this sequence is a human donor in good health (CMV status not recorded). Some clones in this sample may be carry-over from other donors' samples. Sequenced input: CD8+ T cells from PBMCs. The rearrangement uses TRBV6-5 and TRBJ1-2; D is unresolved. CDR3 amino acids: CASSYSPGRRNYGYTF. The CDR3 bases are TGTGCCAGCAGTTACTCGCCGGGGAGACGTAACTATGGCTACACCTTC.